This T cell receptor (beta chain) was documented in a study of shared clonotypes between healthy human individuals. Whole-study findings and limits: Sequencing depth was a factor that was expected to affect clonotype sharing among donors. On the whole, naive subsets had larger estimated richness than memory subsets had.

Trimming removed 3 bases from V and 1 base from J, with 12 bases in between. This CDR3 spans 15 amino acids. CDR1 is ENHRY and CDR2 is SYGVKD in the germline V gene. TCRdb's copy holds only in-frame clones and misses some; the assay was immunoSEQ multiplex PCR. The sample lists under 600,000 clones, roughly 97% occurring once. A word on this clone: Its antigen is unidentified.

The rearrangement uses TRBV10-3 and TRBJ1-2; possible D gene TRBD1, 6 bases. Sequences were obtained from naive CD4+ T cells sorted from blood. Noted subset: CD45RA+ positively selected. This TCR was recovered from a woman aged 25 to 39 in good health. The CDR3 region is CAISETPGVNYGYTF. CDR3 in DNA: TGTGCCATCAGTGAAACCCCAGGGGTTAACTATGGCTACACCTTC.